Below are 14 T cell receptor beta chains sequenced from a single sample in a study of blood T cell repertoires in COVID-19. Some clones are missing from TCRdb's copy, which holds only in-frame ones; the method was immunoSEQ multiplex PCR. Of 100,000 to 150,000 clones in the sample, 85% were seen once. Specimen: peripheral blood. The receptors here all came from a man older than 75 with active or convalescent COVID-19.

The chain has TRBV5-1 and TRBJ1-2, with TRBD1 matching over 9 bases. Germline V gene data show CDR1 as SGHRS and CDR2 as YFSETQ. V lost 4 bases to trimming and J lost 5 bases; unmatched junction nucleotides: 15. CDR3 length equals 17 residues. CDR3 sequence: CASSQGIAPGTGYGYTF. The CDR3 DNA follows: TGCGCCAGCAGCCAAGGAATAGCCCCCGGGACAGGGTATGGCTACACCTTC. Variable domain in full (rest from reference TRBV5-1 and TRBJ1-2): KAGVTQTPRYLIKTRGQQVTLSCSPISGHRSVSWYQQTPGQGLQFLFEYFSETQRNKGNFPGRFSGRQFSNSRSEMNVSTLELGDSALYLCASSQGIAPGTGYGYTFGSGTRLTVV.

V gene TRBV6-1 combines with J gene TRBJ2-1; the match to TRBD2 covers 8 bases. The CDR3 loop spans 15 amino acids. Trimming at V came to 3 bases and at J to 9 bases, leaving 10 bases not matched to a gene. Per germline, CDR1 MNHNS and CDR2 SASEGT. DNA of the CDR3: TGTGCCAGCAGTGAGGGCGGACTAGCTATTGGTGAGCAGTTCTTC. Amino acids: CASSEGGLAIGEQFF.

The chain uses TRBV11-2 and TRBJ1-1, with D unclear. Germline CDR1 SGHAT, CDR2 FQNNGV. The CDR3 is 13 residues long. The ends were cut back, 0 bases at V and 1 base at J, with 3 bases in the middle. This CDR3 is CASSLERNTEAFF. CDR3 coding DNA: TGTGCCAGCAGCTTAGAGCGGAACACTGAAGCTTTCTTT.

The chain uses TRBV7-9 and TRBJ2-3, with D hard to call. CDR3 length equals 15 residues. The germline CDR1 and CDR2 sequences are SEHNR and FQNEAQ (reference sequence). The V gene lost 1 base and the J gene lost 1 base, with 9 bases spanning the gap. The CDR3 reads CASSLEQLRTDTQYF. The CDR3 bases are TGTGCCAGCAGCTTAGAACAGCTACGCACAGATACGCAGTATTTT.

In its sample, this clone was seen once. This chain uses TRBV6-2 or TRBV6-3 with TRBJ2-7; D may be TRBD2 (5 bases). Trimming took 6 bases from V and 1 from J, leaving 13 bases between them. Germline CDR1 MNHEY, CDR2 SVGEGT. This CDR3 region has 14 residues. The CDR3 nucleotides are TGTGCCAGCAGCCACGCCGGGGTATCCTACGAGCAGTACTTC. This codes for CASSHAGVSYEQYF.

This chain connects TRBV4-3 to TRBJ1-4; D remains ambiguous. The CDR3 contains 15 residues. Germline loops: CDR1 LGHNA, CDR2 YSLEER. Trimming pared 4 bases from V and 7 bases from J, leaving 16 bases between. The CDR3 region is CASSPVPGRIEKLFF. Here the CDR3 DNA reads TGCGCCAGCAGCCCGGTCCCCGGGAGGATTGAAAAACTGTTTTTT.

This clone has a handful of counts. CDR3 nucleotide sequence: TGTGCCAGCAGCCAAGAGGGGGGGCCTGGAAACACCATATATTTT. Translation: CASSQEGGPGNTIYF. The V call is TRBV4-2, the J call TRBJ1-3, with D possibly being TRBD1 (6 bases). Trimming left V 0 bases short and J 2 bases short, with 8 bases between. This CDR3 contains 15 residues. Germline loops: CDR1 LGHNA, CDR2 YNFKEQ.

The CDR3 coding sequence is TGTGCCTGGAGTTCTTGGACAGGCTCCCTCTACGAGCAGTACTTC. It is translated as CAWSSWTGSLYEQYF. The rearrangement uses TRBV30 and TRBJ2-7; 7 nucleotides match TRBD1. CDR3 length: 15 residues. V trimming: 2 bases; J trimming: 3 bases; junction bases outside the gene matches: 10. Per the germline V gene, CDR1 is GTSNPN and CDR2 is SVGIG (reference sequence).

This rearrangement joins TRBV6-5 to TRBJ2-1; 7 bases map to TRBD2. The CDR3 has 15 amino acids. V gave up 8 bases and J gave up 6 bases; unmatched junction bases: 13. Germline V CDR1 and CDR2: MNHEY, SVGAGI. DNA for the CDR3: TGTGCCAGCCGGGATTTGGGCGGGAGTAGCAATGAGCAGTTCTTC. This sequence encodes CASRDLGGSSNEQFF.

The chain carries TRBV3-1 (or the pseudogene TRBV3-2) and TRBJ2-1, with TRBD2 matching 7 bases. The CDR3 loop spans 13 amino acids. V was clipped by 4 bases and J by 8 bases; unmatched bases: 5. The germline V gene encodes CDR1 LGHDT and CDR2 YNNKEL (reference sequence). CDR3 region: CASSLPGGYEQFF. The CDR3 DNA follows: TGTGCCAGCAGCCTCCCCGGGGGGTATGAGCAGTTCTTC.

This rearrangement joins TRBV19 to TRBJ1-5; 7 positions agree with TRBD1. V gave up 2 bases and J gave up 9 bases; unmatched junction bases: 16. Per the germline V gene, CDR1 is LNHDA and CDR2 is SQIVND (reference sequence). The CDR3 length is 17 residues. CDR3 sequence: CASSISYRDSLILPQHF. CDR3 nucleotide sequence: TGTGCCAGTAGTATATCGTATCGGGACAGCCTGATCTTGCCCCAGCATTTT.

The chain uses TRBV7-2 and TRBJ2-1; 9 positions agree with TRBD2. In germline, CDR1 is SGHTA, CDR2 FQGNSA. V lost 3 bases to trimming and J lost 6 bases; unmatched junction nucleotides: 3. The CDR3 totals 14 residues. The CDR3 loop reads CASSFAGGLNEQFF. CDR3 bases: TGTGCCAGCAGCTTTGCGGGAGGGCTCAATGAGCAGTTCTTC. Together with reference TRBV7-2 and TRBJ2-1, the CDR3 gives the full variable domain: GAGVSQSPSNKVTEKGKDVELRCDPISGHTALYWYRQSLGQGLEFLIYFQGNSAPDKSGLPSDRFSAERTGGSVSTLTIQRTQQEDSAVYLCASSFAGGLNEQFFGPGTRLTVL.

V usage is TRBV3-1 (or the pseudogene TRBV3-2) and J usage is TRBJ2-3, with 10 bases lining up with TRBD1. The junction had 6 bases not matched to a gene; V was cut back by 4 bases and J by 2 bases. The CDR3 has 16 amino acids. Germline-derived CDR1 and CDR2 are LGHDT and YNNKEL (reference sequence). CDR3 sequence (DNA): TGTGCCAGCAGCCTCCGGACAGGGGGTAACACAGATACGCAGTATTTT. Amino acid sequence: CASSLRTGGNTDTQYF.

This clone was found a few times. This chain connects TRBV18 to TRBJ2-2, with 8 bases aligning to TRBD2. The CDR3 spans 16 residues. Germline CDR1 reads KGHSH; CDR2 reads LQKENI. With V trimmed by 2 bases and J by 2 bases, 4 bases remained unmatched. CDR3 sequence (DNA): TGTGCCAGCTCACCATCGGCGGGGGGCAACACCGGGGAGCTGTTTTTT. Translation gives CASSPSAGGNTGELFF.